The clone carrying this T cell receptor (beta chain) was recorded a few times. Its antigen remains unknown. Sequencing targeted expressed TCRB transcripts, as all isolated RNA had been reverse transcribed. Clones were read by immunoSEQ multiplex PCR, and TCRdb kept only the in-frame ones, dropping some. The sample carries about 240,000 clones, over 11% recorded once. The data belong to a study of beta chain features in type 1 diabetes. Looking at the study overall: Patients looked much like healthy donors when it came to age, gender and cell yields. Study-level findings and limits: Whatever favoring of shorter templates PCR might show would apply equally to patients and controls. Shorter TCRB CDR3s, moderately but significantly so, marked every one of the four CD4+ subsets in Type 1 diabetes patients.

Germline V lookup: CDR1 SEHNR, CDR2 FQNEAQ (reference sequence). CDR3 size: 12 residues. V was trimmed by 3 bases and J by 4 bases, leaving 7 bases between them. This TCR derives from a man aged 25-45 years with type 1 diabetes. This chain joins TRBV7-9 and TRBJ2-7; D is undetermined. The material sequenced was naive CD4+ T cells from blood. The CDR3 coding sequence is TGTGCCAGCAGCTTGCAGTATTACGAGCAGTACTTC. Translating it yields CASSLQYYEQYF.